This TCR beta chain was documented in a study of blood T cell repertoires in COVID-19 (dated by TCRdb to about 2020). For the wider study: The collaborator samples originated in the United States, Italy and Spain and spanned the acute and convalescent phases of COVID-19. The material from the prospective study consisted of cDNA or gDNA derived from T cells, B-cell-depleted T cells, or PBMCs. The dataset comprised deeply sampled blood TCRbeta repertoires from subjects exposed to, actively infected with, or recovered from COVID-19. A freely available public database, intended as a resource for researchers studying the immune response to SARS-CoV-2, is where the repertoires were released. Samples were obtained from the ongoing ImmuneRACE study (first 160 participants) and from 1,254 subjects provided by 6 global collaborators. The sample metadata nearly always contained a de-identified subject ID, COVID-19 status, age in years and sex. Where HLA class I and class II types were available, the types were taken from metadata supplied by the sample provider, not from assay-based typing. Study-level results and caveats: Clinical and demographic metadata were provided uncurated, with the amount varying by source and participant.

At one collaborating source in Seattle, patients were enrolled during active infection and were followed longitudinally through the course of disease. The collaborating institutions used their own protocols to collect whole blood in K2EDTA tubes. For TCRbeta analysis, collaborator samples were shipped as frozen whole blood, as isolated PBMCs, or as DNA extracted from either sample type. A word on this clone: It lacks a known antigen. No base quality information exists; no much larger clone differs at one position.

The immunoSEQ Assay, a bias-controlled multiplex PCR, was used to amplify TCRbeta CDR3 regions from genomic DNA. On the study's bioinformatics: The number of nucleated cells in each sample was estimated by amplification of reference gene primers within the assay. To quantify the absolute abundance of each unique TCRbeta CDR3 rearrangement, sequence reads were collapsed and filtered. For each sample, productive Simpson clonality was calculated as the square root of Simpson's diversity index over productive rearrangements. TCRdb stores this immuneACCESS table with in-frame sequences only. Part of the clones is absent; in the studies checked, under half of the shortfall reflects unresolved V genes, and no reason is known for the rest. V and J calls and clone size are copied from that table; D and trimming were computed from the DNA. The sample profile shows 150,000 to 200,000 clones; around 80% of them were found once. The top ten hold more than 14% of the sample.

CDR1 is given as MDHEN and CDR2 as SYDVKM, both from the germline V gene. Cut back by 8 bases and 4 bases, the V and J ends lie 17 bases apart. The CDR3 holds 15 amino acids from the cysteine to the phenylalanine. CDR3 DNA is the only sequence kept; it has 45 bases, read in frame from the first base. Sequences were obtained from peripheral blood. This chain is built from TRBV28 and TRBJ2-2; there is no confident call for the D gene. This receptor was obtained from an older woman with COVID-19, enrolled during active disease. Here is the DNA: TGTGCCAGCGTCAGTATGGAGCGTACCACCGGGGAGCTGTTTTTT. Translated, this is CASVSMERTTGELFF.